The clone carrying this T cell receptor beta chain was seen more than once but under ten times. Its antigen remains unknown. This sample stems from a study of T cell responses to AZD1222 COVID-19 vaccine. Study-wide context: Doses given second, at about 4 or about 12 weeks, were pooled. Study results and caveats: Among AZD1222 vaccinees, only six or seven were seropositive at baseline. Unmutated regions of variants are reportedly targeted by nearly half of spike-specific TCRs. CD4 TCRs linked to vaccination spanned spike, dominating at 160-218 and 743-854.

The repertoire was sequenced with immunoSEQ multiplex PCR; TCRdb's copy has only in-frame clones and lacks some. Among some 75,000 clones, roughly 84% were seen once, and the ten largest hold 9.5% to 13%. The source material was peripheral blood, sampled on day 0 of AZD1222 vaccination. The receptor's source is an adult in good health.

The CDR3 DNA is TGTGCCAGCTCACCCAACAGCGGCACTGAAGCTTTCTTT. As protein: CASSPNSGTEAFF. The J gene is TRBJ1-1, the V gene TRBV18, with no clear D. The CDR3 totals 13 residues. V lost 3 bases and J lost 4, with 9 bases in between. CDR1 is KGHSH and CDR2 is LQKENI in the germline V gene. The complete variable domain, with remaining parts taken from reference TRBV18 and TRBJ1-1, reads NAGVMQNPRHLVRRRGQEARLRCSPMKGHSHVYWYRQLPEEGLKFMVYLQKENIIDESGMPKERFSAEFPKEGPSILRIQQVVRGDSAAYFCASSPNSGTEAFFGQGTRLTVV.